These 17 T cell receptor beta chains were sequenced from one sample in a study of blood T cell repertoires in COVID-19. Sequencing was performed with immunoSEQ multiplex PCR; in TCRdb, only in-frame clones are kept and a portion is missing. The sample lists 200,000 to 250,000 clones, approximately 88% seen once, with roughly 6.3% in the top ten. Sequenced: peripheral blood. Receptor source: a woman aged 25 to 39 with COVID-19, enrolled during active disease.

This rearrangement joins TRBV11-1 to TRBJ2-3, with TRBD2 matching over 11 bases. Trimming took 2 bases from V and 0 from J; bases not matched to a gene: 1. The CDR3 is made up of 16 amino acids. The germline V gene has CDR1 SGHAT and CDR2 FQDESV (reference sequence). The DNA for the CDR3 is TGTGCCAGCAGCTTAAGACTAGCGGGGAGCACAGATACGCAGTATTTT. It yields the protein CASSLRLAGSTDTQYF.

The genes are TRBV5-1 and TRBJ1-3; no firm D call. Per germline, CDR1 SGHRS and CDR2 YFSETQ. The CDR3 runs 15 residues. The germline V and J ends were trimmed by 1 base and 2 bases, with 10 bases remaining between them. The CDR3 reads CASSLQESTGNTIYF. Here the CDR3 DNA reads TGCGCCAGCAGCTTGCAGGAATCCACTGGAAACACCATATATTTT.

The V call is TRBV18, the J call TRBJ1-2, with a weak D call TRBD1 (6 bases). Germline V CDR1 and CDR2: KGHSH, LQKENI. The CDR3 covers 15 residues. Trimming took off 5 bases at V and 3 bases at J, with 16 bases between the two ends. The CDR3 nucleotides read TGTGCCAGCTCAAGACCAGACAGGCTTGACTATGGCTACACCTTC. Protein: CASSRPDRLDYGYTF.

This clone was counted only a few times. The rearrangement links TRBV28 to TRBJ1-5; 7 nucleotides agree with TRBD1. This CDR3 spans 15 amino acids. CDR1 is MDHEN and CDR2 is SYDVKM in the germline V gene. Trimming took 5 bases from V and 5 from J; bases not matched to a gene: 9. DNA of the CDR3: TGTGCCAGCAGTCCAAACTGGGACAGCTATCAGCCCCAGCATTTT. It specifies CASSPNWDSYQPQHF.

The V gene is TRBV5-4, the J gene TRBJ2-3; no clear D. Trimming took off 4 bases at V and 2 bases at J, with 5 bases between the two ends. Germline assignment: CDR1 SGHNT and CDR2 YYREEE (reference sequence). The CDR3 length is 12 residues. The CDR3 is CASSPYTDTQYF. CDR3 DNA: TGTGCCAGCAGCCCCTACACAGATACGCAGTATTTT.

This clone was recorded only once. This chain uses TRBV6-5 with TRBJ1-2, with 8 bases matching TRBD1. The CDR3 totals 12 residues. Germline V gene lookup returns CDR1 MNHEY and CDR2 SVGAGI. The junction had 4 bases not matched to a gene; V was cut back by 7 bases and J by 6 bases. For the CDR3, the DNA is TGTGCCAGCAACGACAGGGGAGATGGCTACACCTTC. Its translation is CASNDRGDGYTF.

The chain combines TRBV5-4 with TRBJ1-2; 7 bases line up with TRBD1. The germline gives CDR1 SGHNT, CDR2 YYREEE (reference sequence). Trimming cost V 4 bases and J 2 bases; bases outside gene matches: 5. This CDR3 is 14 amino acids long. The CDR3 coding sequence is TGTGCCAGCAGCCCCGCGACAGGGAACTATGGCTACACCTTC. As protein: CASSPATGNYGYTF.

The CDR3, as DNA: TGTGCCAGCTCACCGTTGGGACAGGGGAACACTGAAGCTTTCTTT. Translation: CASSPLGQGNTEAFF. The chain employs TRBV18 and TRBJ1-1; 9 bases map to TRBD1. CDR3 length: 15 residues. Germline trimming cut 3 bases from V and 1 base from J; bases unmatched to any gene: 3. Germline V gene data show CDR1 as KGHSH and CDR2 as LQKENI.

This CDR3 is CATSSGVSSYNEQFF. CDR3 in DNA: TGTGCCACCAGCAGTGGTGTCAGCTCCTACAATGAGCAGTTCTTC. This chain links TRBV15 with TRBJ2-1; D gene ambiguous. V was shortened by 3 bases and J by 0 bases, with 9 bases between the two germline ends. The germline CDR1 and CDR2 sequences are LNHNV and YYDKDF (reference sequence). The CDR3 spans 15 residues.

The chain carries TRBV18 and TRBJ2-2; D call uncertain. The CDR3 is 15 residues long. Trimming removed 6 bases at V and 7 bases at J, with 18 bases between. The germline V gene encodes CDR1 KGHSH and CDR2 LQKENI. The DNA for the CDR3 is TGTGCCAGCTCGAAACAGTCGTCCGGTGACGGGGAGCTGTTTTTT. Translating it yields CASSKQSSGDGELFF.

This chain links TRBV7-8 with TRBJ1-5; D perhaps matches TRBD1 (5 bases). The V end lost 1 base, the J end lost 3 bases, and 10 bases lay between the germline ends. Germline CDR1 reads SGHVS; CDR2 reads FQNEAQ. The CDR3 spans 15 residues. CDR3 loop: CASSLGRDFNQPQHF. CDR3 sequence (DNA): TGTGCCAGCAGCTTAGGGAGGGACTTCAATCAGCCCCAGCATTTT.

The chain links TRBV11-3 to TRBJ1-2; 7 bases align to TRBD1. With 5 bases clipped from V and 7 bases from J, the junction kept 4 bases outside the gene matches. Germline CDR1 and CDR2: SGHNT and YENEEA. This CDR3 contains 12 residues. CDR3 sequence: CASSHDRVGYTF. CDR3 sequence (DNA): TGTGCCAGCAGCCACGACAGGGTTGGCTACACCTTC. Drawing the rest from reference TRBV11-3 and TRBJ1-2, the complete variable domain is EAGVVQSPRYKIIEKKQPVAFWCNPISGHNTLYWYLQNLGQGPELLIRYENEEAVDDSQLPKDRFSAERLKGVDSTLKIQPAELGDSAVYLCASSHDRVGYTFGSGTRLTVV.

The gene calls are TRBV5-1 and TRBJ1-2; tentatively, D is TRBD1 (6 bases). Germline-derived CDR1 and CDR2 are SGHRS and YFSETQ. V was trimmed by 1 base and J by 6 bases, leaving 13 bases between them. The CDR3 runs to 14 residues. The CDR3 loop is CASSLYGYRDGYTF. The CDR3 nucleotides read TGCGCCAGCAGCTTGTATGGTTACAGGGATGGCTACACCTTC.

DNA of the CDR3: TGTGCCAGCAGTTTCCCAGGGCGCCCTGGGGCCAACGTCCTGACTTTC. Amino acid sequence: CASSFPGRPGANVLTF. This rearrangement joins TRBV28 to TRBJ2-6; D is perhaps TRBD1 (5 bases). The germline V gene encodes CDR1 MDHEN and CDR2 SYDVKM. V gave up 3 bases and J gave up 2 bases, with 11 bases separating them. The CDR3 spans 16 residues.

The table lists this clone with a count of one. The V gene is TRBV18, the J gene TRBJ2-1, with 11 positions matching TRBD2. The germline gives CDR1 KGHSH, CDR2 LQKENI. The CDR3 consists of 18 residues. Trimming cost V 5 bases and J 0 bases; bases outside gene matches: 9. The DNA of the CDR3 is TGTGCCAGCTCATCACGACTAGCGGGGCAAAGCTCCTACAATGAGCAGTTCTTC. Its protein is CASSSRLAGQSSYNEQFF.

This clone was seen only once. The J gene is TRBJ2-1, the V gene TRBV2; perhaps TRBD2 as D (5 bases). The CDR3 is 17 residues long. Germline V gene data show CDR1 as SNHLY and CDR2 as FYNNEI. The ends were cut back, 5 bases at V and 1 base at J, with 18 bases in the middle. The CDR3 loop is CASSRSTTRGSYNEQFF. The CDR3 DNA sequence: TGTGCCAGCAGTCGATCCACTACTAGAGGGTCCTACAATGAGCAGTTCTTC.

V is TRBV10-2 and J is TRBJ2-1, with TRBD2 identical over 8 bases. J was trimmed by 7 bases and V by 11 bases; bases with no gene match: 4. Germline CDR1 is WSHSY and CDR2 is SAAADI. The CDR3 is 11 residues long. The CDR3 loop is CAAGGSNEQFF. The CDR3 DNA sequence: TGCGCCGCGGGGGGATCTAATGAGCAGTTCTTC.